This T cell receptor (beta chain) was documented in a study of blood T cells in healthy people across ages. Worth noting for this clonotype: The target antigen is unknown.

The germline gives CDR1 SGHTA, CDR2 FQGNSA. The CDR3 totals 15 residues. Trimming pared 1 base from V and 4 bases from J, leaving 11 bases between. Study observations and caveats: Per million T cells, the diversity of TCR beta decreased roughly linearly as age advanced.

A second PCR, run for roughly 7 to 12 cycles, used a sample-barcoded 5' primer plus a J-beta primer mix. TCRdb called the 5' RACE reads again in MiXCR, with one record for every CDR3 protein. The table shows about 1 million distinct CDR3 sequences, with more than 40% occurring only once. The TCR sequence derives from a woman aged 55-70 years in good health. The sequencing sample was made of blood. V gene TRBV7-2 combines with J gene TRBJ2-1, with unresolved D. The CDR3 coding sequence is TGTGCCAGCAGCTTAGAGCCTAGTGGGTACAATGAGCAGTTCTTC. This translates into CASSLEPSGYNEQFF. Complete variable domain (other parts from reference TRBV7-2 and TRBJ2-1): GAGVSQSPSNKVTEKGKDVELRCDPISGHTALYWYRQSLGQGLEFLIYFQGNSAPDKSGLPSDRFSAERTGGSVSTLTIQRTQQEDSAVYLCASSLEPSGYNEQFFGPGTRLTVL.